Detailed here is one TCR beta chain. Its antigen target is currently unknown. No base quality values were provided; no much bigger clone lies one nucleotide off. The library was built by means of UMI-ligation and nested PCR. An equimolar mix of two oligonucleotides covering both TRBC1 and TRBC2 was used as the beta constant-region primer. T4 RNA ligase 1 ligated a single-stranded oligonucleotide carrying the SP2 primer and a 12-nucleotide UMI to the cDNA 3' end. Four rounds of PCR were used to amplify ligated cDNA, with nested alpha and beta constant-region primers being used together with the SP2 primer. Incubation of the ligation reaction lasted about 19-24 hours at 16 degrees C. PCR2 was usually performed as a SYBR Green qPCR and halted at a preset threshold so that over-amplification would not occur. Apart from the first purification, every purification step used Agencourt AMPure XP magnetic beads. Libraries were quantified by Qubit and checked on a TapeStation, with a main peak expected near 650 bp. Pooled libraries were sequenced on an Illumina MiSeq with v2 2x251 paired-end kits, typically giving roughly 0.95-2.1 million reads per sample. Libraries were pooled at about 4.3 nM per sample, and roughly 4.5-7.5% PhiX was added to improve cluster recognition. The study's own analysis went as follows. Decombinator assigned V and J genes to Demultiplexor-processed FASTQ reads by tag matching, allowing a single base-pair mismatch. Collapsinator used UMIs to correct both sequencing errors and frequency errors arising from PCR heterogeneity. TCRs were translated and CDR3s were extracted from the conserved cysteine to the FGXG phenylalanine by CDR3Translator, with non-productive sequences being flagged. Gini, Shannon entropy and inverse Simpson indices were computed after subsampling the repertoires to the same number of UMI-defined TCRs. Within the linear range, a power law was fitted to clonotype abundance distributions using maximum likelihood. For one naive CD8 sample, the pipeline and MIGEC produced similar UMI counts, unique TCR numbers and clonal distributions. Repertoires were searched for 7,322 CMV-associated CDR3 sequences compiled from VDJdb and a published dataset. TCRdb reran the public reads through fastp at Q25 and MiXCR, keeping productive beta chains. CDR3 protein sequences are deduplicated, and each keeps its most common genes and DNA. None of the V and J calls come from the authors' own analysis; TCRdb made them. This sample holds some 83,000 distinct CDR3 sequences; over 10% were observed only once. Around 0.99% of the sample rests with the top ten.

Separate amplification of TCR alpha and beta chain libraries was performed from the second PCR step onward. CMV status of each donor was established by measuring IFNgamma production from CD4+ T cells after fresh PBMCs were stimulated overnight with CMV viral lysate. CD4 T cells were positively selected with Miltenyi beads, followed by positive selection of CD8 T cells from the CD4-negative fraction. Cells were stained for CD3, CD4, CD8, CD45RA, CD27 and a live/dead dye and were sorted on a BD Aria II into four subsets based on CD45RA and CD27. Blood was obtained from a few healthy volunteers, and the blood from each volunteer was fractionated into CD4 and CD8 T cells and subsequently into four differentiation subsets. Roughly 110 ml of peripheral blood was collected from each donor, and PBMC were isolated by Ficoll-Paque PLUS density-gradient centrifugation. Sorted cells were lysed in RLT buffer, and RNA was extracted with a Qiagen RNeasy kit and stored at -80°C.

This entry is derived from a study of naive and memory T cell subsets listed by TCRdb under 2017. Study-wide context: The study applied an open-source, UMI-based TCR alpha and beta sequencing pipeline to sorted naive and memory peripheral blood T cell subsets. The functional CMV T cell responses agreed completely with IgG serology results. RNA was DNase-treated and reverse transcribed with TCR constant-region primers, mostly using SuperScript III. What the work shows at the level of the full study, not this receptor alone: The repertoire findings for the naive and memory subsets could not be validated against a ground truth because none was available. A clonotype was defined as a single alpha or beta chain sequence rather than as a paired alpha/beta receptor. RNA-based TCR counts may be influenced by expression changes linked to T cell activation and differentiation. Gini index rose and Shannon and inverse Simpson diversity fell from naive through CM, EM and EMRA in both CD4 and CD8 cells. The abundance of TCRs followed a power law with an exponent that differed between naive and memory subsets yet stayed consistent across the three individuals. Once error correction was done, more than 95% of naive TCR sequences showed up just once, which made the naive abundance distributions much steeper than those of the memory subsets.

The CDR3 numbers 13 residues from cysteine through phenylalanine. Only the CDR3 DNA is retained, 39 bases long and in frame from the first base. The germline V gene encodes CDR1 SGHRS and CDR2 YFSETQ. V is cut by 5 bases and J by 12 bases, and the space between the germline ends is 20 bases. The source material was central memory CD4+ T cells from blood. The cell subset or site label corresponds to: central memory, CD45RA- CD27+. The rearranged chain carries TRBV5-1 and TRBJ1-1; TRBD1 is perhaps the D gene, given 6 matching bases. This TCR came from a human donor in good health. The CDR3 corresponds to CASSRSNRAVTFF. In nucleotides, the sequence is TGCGCCAGCAGTCGGAGCAACAGGGCGGTAACTTTCTTT.